This passage covers 19 T cell receptor beta chains from one sample sequenced in a study of read filtering for tumor transcriptome and immune sequencing. Molecular barcoded adaptors covering alpha/delta and beta/gamma chains were used on about 0.4 ug RNA. TCRdb ran MiXCR on the reads and lists one entry per CDR3 protein. Counted here are roughly 90,000 distinct CDR3 sequences, 20% to 25% occurring once; the ten biggest clones make up about an eighth. The specimen sequenced was a population of CD138-negative cells sorted from bone marrow. Source of these receptors: a donor at least 40 years old with multiple myeloma.

As to this clonotype: The junction and the germline gene differ at one end; a read error may be behind it. CDR3 in DNA: TGTGCCAGTAGCAAAACAGGGGGTCTCAATCAGCCCCGGCATTTT. This codes for CASSKTGGLNQPRHF. The chain carries TRBV19 and TRBJ1-5, with TRBD1 matching over 8 bases. The V gene's germline CDR1 is LNHDA and CDR2 SQIVND (reference sequence). The CDR3 is made up of 15 amino acids. The full variable domain, with the rest looked up from reference TRBV19 and TRBJ1-5, is DGGITQSPKYLFRKEGQNVTLSCEQNLNHDAMYWYRQDPGQGLRLIYYSQIVNDFQKGDIAEGYSVSREKKESFPLTVTSAQKNPTAFYLCASSKTGGLNQPRHFGDGTRLSIL.

Ten or more counts support this clonotype. The V gene is TRBV2, the J gene TRBJ2-1; the D is unclear. CDR3 size: 11 residues. Germline values: CDR1 SNHLY, CDR2 FYNNEI. V dropped 6 bases and J dropped 8 bases, with 8 bases sitting between them. CDR3 in amino acids: CASRSTYEQFF. As DNA, the CDR3 is TGTGCCAGCAGATCAACGTATGAGCAGTTCTTC.

The CDR3 coding sequence is TGTGCCAGCAACACACTCACAGGGAACACTGAAGCTTTCTTT. As protein: CASNTLTGNTEAFF. The chain links TRBV7-9 to TRBJ1-1, with a weak D call TRBD1 (5 bases). Germline V gene sequence: CDR1 SEHNR, CDR2 FQNEAQ (reference sequence). This CDR3 comprises 14 residues. V shed 7 bases and J shed 1 base, with 13 bases lying between them.

This clonotype was found many times. The chain is built from TRBV5-1 and TRBJ1-1; D may be TRBD1 (5 bases). The CDR3 is 14 amino acids. V lost 4 bases, J lost 0 bases, and 10 bases lay in between. Germline CDR1 and CDR2: SGHRS and YFSETQ. Here the CDR3 reads CASSREGMNTEAFF. CDR3 nucleotide sequence: TGCGCCAGCAGCAGGGAGGGGATGAACACTGAAGCTTTCTTT.

This clonotype was seen only a few times. Germline and junction disagree at one end, which may indicate a read error. The genes are TRBV5-1 and TRBJ2-3; either TRBD1 or TRBD2 may supply D (5 bases each). Germline assignment: CDR1 SGHRS and CDR2 YFSETQ. The CDR3 runs to 14 residues. The CDR3 bases are TGCACCAGCAGCTTAAGGGACAGCACAGATACGCAGTATTTT. It specifies CTSSLRDSTDTQYF.

With respect to this clonotype: The junction shows a germline mismatch at one end, possibly a read error. CDR3 region: CASSPPILTGGPAF. The DNA for the CDR3 is TGTGCCAGCTCACCACCGATTTTGACAGGGGGCCCCGCTTTT. The rearrangement uses TRBV18 and TRBJ1-1; 10 nucleotides align to TRBD1. The CDR3 runs to 14 residues. Germline V gives CDR1 KGHSH, CDR2 LQKENI. The whole variable domain, filled in from reference TRBV18 and TRBJ1-1, reads NAGVMQNPRHLVRRRGQEARLRCSPMKGHSHVYWYRQLPEEGLKFMVYLQKENIIDESGMPKERFSAEFPKEGPSILRIQQVVRGDSAAYFCASSPPILTGGPAFGQGTRLTVV.

This clonotype was seen many times. The genes are TRBV4-1 and TRBJ2-1, with D maybe TRBD2 (5 bases). The CDR3 runs to 15 residues. Germline CDR1 reads MGHRA; CDR2 reads YSYEKL. V dropped 2 bases and J dropped 5 bases, with 13 bases sitting between them. The CDR3 DNA sequence: TGCGCCAGCAGCCAAACGGAGGTTCGGGACAATGAGCAGTTCTTC. It translates to CASSQTEVRDNEQFF.

A remark on this clonotype: The junction does not match germline at one end; this may be a read error. The chain links TRBV5-1 to TRBJ1-6; maybe TRBD1 (6 bases). Germline V gene lookup returns CDR1 SGHRS and CDR2 YFSETQ. The CDR3 runs to 13 residues. This CDR3 is CATQDSYNSPLHF. The CDR3 nucleotides read TGCGCCACCCAGGACAGTTATAATTCGCCCCTCCACTTT.

The sample holds many counts of this clonotype. This chain joins TRBV28 and TRBJ2-3; D might be TRBD1 or TRBD2, each matching 5 bases. CDR1 and CDR2 from the germline V gene are MDHEN and SYDVKM. V was pared by 6 bases and J by 2 bases, with 12 bases between. The CDR3 spans 14 residues. Here the CDR3 DNA reads TGTGCCAGCAGCTTAGGGACCCACACAGATACGCAGTATTTT. This gives the protein CASSLGTHTDTQYF.

This clonotype was seen a handful of times. The chain employs TRBV7-3 and TRBJ2-3, with 7 bases lining up with TRBD2. This CDR3 is 14 amino acids long. Germline values: CDR1 SGHTA, CDR2 FQGTGA. The ends lost 4 bases at V and 2 bases at J; junction bases unmatched: 3. CDR3 nucleotide sequence: TGTGCCAGCAGCTCCCGGGACTACACAGATACGCAGTATTTT. Protein sequence: CASSSRDYTDTQYF.

This clonotype has a count of ten or more. The J gene is TRBJ2-2, the V gene TRBV13; TRBD2 aligns across 7 bases. The CDR3 is 16 amino acids. The ends lost 5 bases at V and 5 bases at J; junction bases unmatched: 11. Per the germline V gene, CDR1 is PRHDT and CDR2 is FYEKMQ (reference sequence). The CDR3 here is CASSLSGGSRTGELFF. CDR3 bases: TGTGCCAGCAGCCTTTCCGGGGGGTCTCGAACCGGGGAGCTGTTTTTT.

Concerning this clonotype itself: A much bigger clone sits one base away, suggesting this may be a read error. The rearrangement links TRBV20-1 to TRBJ2-3, with 9 bases lining up with TRBD2. This CDR3 has 15 amino acids. Germline V gives CDR1 DFQATT, CDR2 SNEGSKA (reference sequence). The CDR3 DNA follows: TGCAGTGCACCCCCTCCAGCGGGGGGATCAGATACGCGGTATTTT. Translating gives CSAPPPAGGSDTRYF.

This clonotype showed up just a few times. The chain links TRBV28 to TRBJ1-1; 8 bases line up with TRBD1. There are 14 residues in the CDR3. CDR1 is MDHEN and CDR2 is SYDVKM in the germline V gene. V lost 6 bases to trimming and J lost 5 bases; unmatched junction nucleotides: 8. The CDR3 sequence: CASSPDRGYTEAFF. In DNA, the CDR3 is TGTGCCAGCAGCCCCGACAGGGGATATACTGAAGCTTTCTTT. The variable domain in full, completed from reference TRBV28 and TRBJ1-1, reads DVKVTQSSRYLVKRTGEKVFLECVQDMDHENMFWYRQDPGLGLRLIYFSYDVKMKEKGDIPEGYSVSREKKERFSLILESASTNQTSMYLCASSPDRGYTEAFFGQGTRLTVV.

In its sample, this clonotype was seen many times. The genes are TRBV5-1 and TRBJ2-5; D may be TRBD1 or TRBD2 (5 bases each). The CDR3 contains 14 residues. The V and J ends lost 2 bases and 4 bases respectively, with 12 bases between them. Germline-derived CDR1 and CDR2 are SGHRS and YFSETQ. In nucleotides, the CDR3 is TGCGCCAGCAGCTTCGGGACCATAGCAGAGACCCAGTACTTC. The encoded protein is CASSFGTIAETQYF.

At least ten counts were recorded for this clonotype. The chain joins TRBV5-1 to TRBJ2-7; D uncertain. V was trimmed by 3 bases and J by 2 bases, leaving 6 bases between them. Germline V CDR1 and CDR2: SGHRS, YFSETQ. This CDR3 region has 12 residues. CDR3 sequence: CASSSPPYEQYF. The CDR3 DNA is TGCGCCAGCAGCTCCCCGCCCTACGAGCAGTACTTC.

This chain uses TRBV28 with TRBJ2-3, with 8 bases identical to TRBD2. The CDR3 covers 15 residues. Losses at the gene ends were 10 bases for V and 7 bases for J; bases not matched to a gene: 16. Per the germline V gene, CDR1 is MDHEN and CDR2 is SYDVKM. The CDR3 region is CAIRGGGRAGYTQYF. The CDR3 bases are TGTGCCATCAGGGGCGGGGGGAGAGCGGGGTATACGCAGTATTTT.

In this sample, this clonotype turned up a few times. This sequence may be a read error, since a much larger clone differs from it by one base. In this CDR3 the conserved last residue, phenylalanine or tryptophan, is missing, so a read error is likely. The V gene is TRBV20-1, the J gene TRBJ2-7, with D possibly being TRBD2 (5 bases). The CDR3 has 12 residues. Germline CDR1 DFQATT, CDR2 SNEGSKA (reference sequence). Trimming removed 0 bases from V and 3 bases from J, with 6 bases in between. CDR3 region: CSARDRGYEQYL. The CDR3, as DNA: TGCAGTGCTAGAGATCGGGGCTACGAGCAGTACCTC.

This clonotype has ten or more counts. The V call is TRBV27, the J call TRBJ2-1; D might be TRBD1 or TRBD2, each matching 6 bases. Trimming shortened V by 2 bases and J by 6 bases, and 11 bases separated the two germline ends. Germline lookup yields CDR1 MNHEY and CDR2 SMNVEV (reference sequence). The CDR3 loop spans 14 amino acids. The CDR3: CASSLVRGANEQFF. DNA for the CDR3: TGTGCCAGCAGTTTAGTTAGGGGGGCCAATGAGCAGTTCTTC.

Details on this clonotype: A much larger clone sits a single nucleotide away, making a read error possible. The chain joins TRBV29-1 to TRBJ2-2; 9 bases map to TRBD1. CDR1 is SQVTM, CDR2 ANQGSEA, per germline. The CDR3 sequence is 13 residues long. The V segment lost 6 bases and the J segment 4 bases; nucleotides outside the gene matches: 3. CDR3 nucleotide sequence: TGCAGCGTCGGGACAGGGAGCACCGGGGAGCTGTTTTTT. This codes for CSVGTGSTGELFF.